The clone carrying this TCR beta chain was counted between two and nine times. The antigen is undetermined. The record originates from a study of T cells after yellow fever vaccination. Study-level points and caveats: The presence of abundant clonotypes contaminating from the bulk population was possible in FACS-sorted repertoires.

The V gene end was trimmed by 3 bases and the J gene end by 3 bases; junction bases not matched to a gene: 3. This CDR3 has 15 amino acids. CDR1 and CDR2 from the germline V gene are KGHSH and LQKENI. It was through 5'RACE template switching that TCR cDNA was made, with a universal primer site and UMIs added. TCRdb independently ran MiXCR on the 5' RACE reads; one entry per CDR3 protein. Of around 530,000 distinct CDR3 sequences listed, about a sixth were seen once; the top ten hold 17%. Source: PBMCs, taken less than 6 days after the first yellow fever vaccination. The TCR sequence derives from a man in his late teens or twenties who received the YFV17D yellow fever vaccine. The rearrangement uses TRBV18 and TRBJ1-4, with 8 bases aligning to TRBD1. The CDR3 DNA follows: TGTGCCAGCTCACCCGACAGGGGTCCTAATGAAAAACTGTTTTTT. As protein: CASSPDRGPNEKLFF.